The rows below give T cell receptor beta chains drawn from one sample of a study of blood T cell repertoires in COVID-19. The protocol was immunoSEQ multiplex PCR, while the TCRdb copy is restricted to in-frame clones and leaves out a portion. The sample carries approximately 140,000 clones, 80% to 90% recorded once. Sequencing input: peripheral blood. These TCRs come from a man aged 65 to 85 with acute or convalescent COVID-19. Both conserved end residues are part of each CDR3. Each record gives: V gene, D gene, J gene, clone size, CDR3 protein, CDR3 DNA. The D gene is left open where the match is weak. Expanded clones are given a class, and other clones once, few, many or no size at all.

>TRBV6-2/TRBV6-3|TRBD1|TRBJ2-7|many
CASSPPGTGAYEQYF
TGTGCCAGCAGTCCGCCCGGGACAGGGGCCTACGAGCAGTACTTC
>TRBV6-2/TRBV6-3|TRBD2|TRBJ2-7|-
CASSFTSGEQYF
TGTGCCAGCAGTTTCACTAGCGGCGAGCAGTACTTC
>TRBV10-3|TRBD2|TRBJ2-7|-
CAISELAGESSYEQYF
TGTGCCATCAGTGAACTAGCGGGTGAGAGCTCCTACGAGCAGTACTTC
>TRBV30|-|TRBJ2-7|-
CAWSDMAPGGGSYEQYF
TGTGCCTGGAGCGATATGGCCCCCGGGGGAGGATCCTACGAGCAGTACTTC
>TRBV19|TRBD2|TRBJ2-7|-
CASSTLAGGYEQYF
TGTGCCAGTAGCACCCTGGCGGGAGGCTACGAGCAGTACTTC
>TRBV9|-|TRBJ1-3|-
CASSTTSGTGNTIYF
TGTGCCAGCAGCACAACTTCGGGGACTGGAAACACCATATATTTT
>TRBV29-1|TRBD2|TRBJ2-3|-
CSVDLAGGTDTQYF
TGCAGCGTTGATTTAGCGGGAGGAACAGATACGCAGTATTTT
>TRBV28|TRBD2|TRBJ2-7|-
CASSTRQRESYEQYF
TGTGCCAGCTCCACCCGCCAGCGGGAGTCCTACGAGCAGTACTTC
>TRBV6-5|TRBD1|TRBJ2-2|-
CASSSGQGATGELFF
TGTGCCAGCAGTTCGGGACAGGGGGCAACCGGGGAGCTGTTTTTT
>TRBV6-2/TRBV6-3|TRBD1|TRBJ2-7|once
CASSPQQGTTNYYEQYF
TGTGCCAGCAGCCCCCAACAGGGGACCACCAATTACTACGAGCAGTACTTC
>TRBV29-1|-|TRBJ2-1|-
CSVVSTWEQFF
TGCAGCGTTGTTTCGACTTGGGAGCAGTTCTTC
>TRBV7-3|TRBD2|TRBJ2-5|-
CASSLTSGGETQYF
TGTGCCAGCAGCTTAACTAGCGGGGGGGAGACCCAGTACTTC
>TRBV24-1|-|TRBJ1-2|-
CATSDSTRGPSVGLYGYTF
TGTGCCACCAGTGATTCGACGAGAGGACCGAGTGTGGGACTCTATGGCTACACCTTC
>TRBV5-1|-|TRBJ2-7|-
CASSLVIAGEQYF
TGCGCCAGCAGCTTGGTTATCGCGGGGGAGCAGTACTTC
>TRBV27|-|TRBJ2-1|-
CASSPIGGANYNEQFF
TGTGCCAGCAGTCCCATAGGGGGAGCAAACTACAATGAGCAGTTCTTC
>TRBV28|TRBD2|TRBJ2-2|-
CASSLAGATNTGELFF
TGTGCCAGCAGTTTAGCGGGAGCGACGAACACCGGGGAGCTGTTTTTT
>TRBV12-5|-|TRBJ2-7|once
CASGFSGAEGEQYF
TGTGCTAGTGGTTTTTCAGGGGCTGAGGGCGAGCAGTACTTC
>TRBV5-1|TRBD2|TRBJ2-7|-
CASSISVGLAGYEQYF
TGCGCCAGCAGCATTTCCGTCGGACTAGCGGGCTACGAGCAGTACTTC
>TRBV9|-|TRBJ2-6|-
CASSVGPRSGANVLTF
TGTGCCAGCAGCGTAGGGCCCCGCTCTGGGGCCAACGTCCTGACTTTC
>TRBV7-2|-|TRBJ1-4|-
CASSTGMRIEKLFF
TGTGCCAGCAGCACAGGGATGCGGATCGAAAAACTGTTTTTT
>TRBV28|-|TRBJ2-7|-
CASRQGRYEQYF
TGTGCCAGCAGACAGGGACGCTACGAGCAGTACTTC
>TRBV28|-|TRBJ1-1|-
CASSSGVGFF
TGTGCCAGCAGTTCAGGGGTTGGTTTCTTT
>TRBV7-9|-|TRBJ2-3|-
CASSHGRPQRDTQYF
TGTGCCAGCAGCCACGGTCGACCGCAGCGCGATACGCAGTATTTT
>TRBV7-2|-|TRBJ2-1|-
CASSLATSRFNEQFF
TGTGCCAGCAGCTTAGCTACTTCGCGTTTCAATGAGCAGTTCTTC
>TRBV29-1|TRBD2|TRBJ2-5|-
CSANGASGGETQYF
TGCAGCGCGAACGGGGCTTCCGGGGGGGAGACCCAGTACTTC
>TRBV7-8|TRBD1|TRBJ1-6|-
CASSMTGTGFGSPLHF
TGTGCCAGCAGCATGACCGGGACAGGGTTCGGTTCACCCCTCCACTTT
>TRBV19|-|TRBJ1-5|-
CASSIGFRQNSNQPQHF
TGTGCCAGTAGTATAGGATTTCGACAGAATAGCAATCAGCCCCAGCATTTT
>TRBV5-1|-|TRBJ2-3|-
CASSGGSARAADTQYF
TGCGCCAGCAGCGGGGGGTCCGCGCGGGCGGCAGATACGCAGTATTTT
>TRBV5-4|-|TRBJ2-1|-
CASSSGSYNEQFF
TGTGCCAGCAGCTCGGGATCCTACAATGAGCAGTTCTTC
>TRBV9|-|TRBJ1-2|-
CASSVDSGASGYTF
TGTGCCAGCAGCGTAGACTCGGGTGCCTCTGGCTACACCTTC
>TRBV5-1|TRBD2|TRBJ2-7|few
CASSFLTSGSRDEQYF
TGCGCCAGCAGCTTCCTAACTAGCGGGAGTAGGGACGAGCAGTACTTC
>TRBV6-6|-|TRBJ1-2|-
CASSPVSNLNRAWVGYTF
TGTGCCAGCAGTCCAGTGTCAAATCTGAACAGGGCTTGGGTCGGCTACACCTTC
>TRBV7-8|TRBD2|TRBJ2-7|-
CASSSGLAGGVTYEQYF
TGTGCCAGCAGCTCTGGACTAGCGGGAGGGGTTACCTACGAGCAGTACTTC
>TRBV2|TRBD2|TRBJ2-3|-
CASSSLRLADTQYF
TGTGCCAGCAGTTCCCTCCGACTAGCGGATACGCAGTATTTT
>TRBV28|TRBD1|TRBJ2-1|-
CASSSGTGINEQFF
TGTGCCAGCAGTTCCGGGACAGGGATCAATGAGCAGTTCTTC
>TRBV28|-|TRBJ1-4|-
CASSSNWGGREKLFF
TGTGCCAGCAGCTCCAATTGGGGGGGGCGGGAAAAACTGTTTTTT
>TRBV3-1/TRBV3-2|TRBD2|TRBJ2-4|-
CASSQVLAGKNIQYF
TGTGCCAGCAGCCAAGTACTAGCGGGCAAAAACATTCAGTACTTC
>TRBV4-3|TRBD1|TRBJ2-7|-
CASSVGTGMIYEQYF
TGCGCCAGCAGCGTAGGGACAGGGATGATCTACGAGCAGTACTTC
>TRBV3-1/TRBV3-2|-|TRBJ2-3|-
CASSQVSTTDTQYF
TGTGCCAGCAGCCAAGTAAGCACCACAGATACGCAGTATTTT
>TRBV10-2|-|TRBJ1-5|-
CATKGDPYQPQHF
TGCGCCACGAAGGGGGACCCCTATCAGCCCCAGCATTTT
>TRBV20-1|-|TRBJ2-3|-
CSASYPFGSGRSTDTQYF
TGCAGTGCTAGTTACCCTTTTGGCTCCGGGAGAAGCACAGATACGCAGTATTTT
>TRBV6-1|-|TRBJ2-5|-
CASSEGLTQYF
TGTGCCAGCAGTGAAGGTCTGACCCAGTACTTC
>TRBV11-2|TRBD1|TRBJ2-1|-
CASSLVRGTVYNEQFF
TGTGCCAGCAGCTTAGTGAGAGGGACAGTCTACAATGAGCAGTTCTTC
>TRBV28|TRBD2|TRBJ2-3|-
CASSRGTSGRTDTQYF
TGTGCCAGCAGCCGAGGGACTAGCGGGAGAACAGATACGCAGTATTTT
>TRBV28|TRBD1|TRBJ1-6|-
CASSLHRGSPLHF
TGTGCCAGCAGTTTACACAGGGGTTCACCCCTCCACTTT
>TRBV20-1|-|TRBJ1-1|-
CSARDLGEAFF
TGCAGTGCTAGAGATCTTGGCGAAGCTTTCTTT
>TRBV7-2|TRBD1|TRBJ1-5|-
CASSSRTGYQPQHF
TGTGCCAGCAGCTCTCGGACAGGGTATCAGCCCCAGCATTTT
>TRBV5-1|-|TRBJ2-5|once
CASSLSISGGFQETQYF
TGCGCCAGCAGCTTGTCGATTAGCGGAGGGTTTCAAGAGACCCAGTACTTC
>TRBV3-1/TRBV3-2|-|TRBJ2-3|-
CASSLPHYTDTQYF
TGTGCCAGCAGCCTTCCACATTACACAGATACGCAGTATTTT
>TRBV9|-|TRBJ2-4|-
CASSVDPAGAAKNIQYF
TGTGCCAGCAGCGTAGATCCGGCGGGGGCGGCCAAAAACATTCAGTACTTC
>TRBV7-2|-|TRBJ2-3|-
CVAGGSEYTDTQYF
TGTGTCGCCGGAGGTAGCGAATACACAGATACGCAGTATTTT